This is a list of T cell receptor beta chains from one sample in a study of technical replicates of blood from several donors. Some clones are missing from TCRdb's copy, which holds only in-frame ones; the method was immunoSEQ multiplex PCR. The sample has 80,000 to 100,000 clones, about 95% seen once; the top ten hold 0.2% to 0.25%. The specimen was T cells isolated from PBMCs. These receptors all stem from a human donor in good health. Both conserved end residues are part of each CDR3. A D gene is named only where the DNA matches it firmly. The listing skips clone size in some rows; elsewhere it reads once, few, many or a size class.

abundance: NA
v_gene: TRBV28
d_gene: NA
j_gene: TRBJ2-1
CDR3nt: TGTGCCAGCAGCCTCGCCAGCAATGAGCAGTTCTTC
CDR3aa: CASSLASNEQFF

abundance: once
v_gene: TRBV4-1
d_gene: NA
j_gene: TRBJ1-3
CDR3nt: TGCGCCAGCAGCCAGCCCAGGGTTGGCTCTGGAAACACCATATATTTT
CDR3aa: CASSQPRVGSGNTIYF

abundance: NA
v_gene: TRBV30
d_gene: NA
j_gene: TRBJ1-2
CDR3nt: TGTGCCTGGAGTTGGCTCCAGCGAGTCTATGGCTACACCTTC
CDR3aa: CAWSWLQRVYGYTF

abundance: NA
v_gene: TRBV19
d_gene: TRBD2
j_gene: TRBJ2-2
CDR3nt: TGTGCCAGTAATTGGCGGGGGGGCCGGGAGCTGTTTTTT
CDR3aa: CASNWRGGRELFF

abundance: NA
v_gene: TRBV29-1
d_gene: TRBD2
j_gene: TRBJ2-5
CDR3nt: TGCAGCGTTGAGGGGACTAGCGGGAGGTACCAAGAGACCCAGTACTTC
CDR3aa: CSVEGTSGRYQETQYF

abundance: NA
v_gene: TRBV7-8
d_gene: TRBD1
j_gene: TRBJ1-3
CDR3nt: TGTGCCAGCAGCTACAGGGGGCTCCACTCTGGAAACACCATATATTTT
CDR3aa: CASSYRGLHSGNTIYF

abundance: NA
v_gene: TRBV7-8
d_gene: TRBD2
j_gene: TRBJ2-5
CDR3nt: TGTGCCAGCAGCACAAGAAGCGGGATCTCAGAGACCCAGTACTTC
CDR3aa: CASSTRSGISETQYF

abundance: NA
v_gene: TRBV27
d_gene: TRBD2
j_gene: TRBJ2-3
CDR3nt: TGTGCCAGTCGCGGACTAGCGGGGGGCTTAGAATCAGATACGCAGTATTTT
CDR3aa: CASRGLAGGLESDTQYF

abundance: once
v_gene: TRBV11-3
d_gene: TRBD1
j_gene: TRBJ2-5
CDR3nt: TGTGCCAGCAGCTTAGGGGGACAGGGTGGAGAGACCCAGTACTTC
CDR3aa: CASSLGGQGGETQYF

abundance: NA
v_gene: TRBV19
d_gene: TRBD1
j_gene: TRBJ1-1
CDR3nt: TGTGCCAGTAGTCCGGGACAGGGGGTGACTGAAGCTTTCTTT
CDR3aa: CASSPGQGVTEAFF